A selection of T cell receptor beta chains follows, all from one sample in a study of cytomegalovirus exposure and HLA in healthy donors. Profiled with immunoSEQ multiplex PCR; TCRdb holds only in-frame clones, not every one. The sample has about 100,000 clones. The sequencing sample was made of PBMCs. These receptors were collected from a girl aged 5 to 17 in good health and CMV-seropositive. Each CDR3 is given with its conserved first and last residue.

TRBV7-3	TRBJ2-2	CASSPSLAGDTGELFF
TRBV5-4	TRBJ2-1	CASSLAGFTGGGAQFF
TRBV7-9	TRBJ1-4	CASSLVRVATNEKLFF
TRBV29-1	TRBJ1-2	CSVPGGPNHYGYTF
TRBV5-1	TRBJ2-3	CASSLYRGQAITDTQYF
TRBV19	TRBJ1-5	CASSSPAGDSNQPQHF
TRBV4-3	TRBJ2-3	CASSHNQGGGADTQYF
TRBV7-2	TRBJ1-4	CASSLAVRANEKLFF
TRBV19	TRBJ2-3	CASSIDRGQTYPTDTQYF
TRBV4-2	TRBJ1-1	CASSHGQGRRTEAFF
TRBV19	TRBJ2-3	CASSVWGITDTQYF
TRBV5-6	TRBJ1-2	CASTFGENYGYTF
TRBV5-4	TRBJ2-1	CASSPDRVNEQFF
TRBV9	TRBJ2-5	CASSVAQGVGVTQYF
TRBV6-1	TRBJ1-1	CASSVFGATEAFF
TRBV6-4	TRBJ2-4	CASSVKGANIQYF
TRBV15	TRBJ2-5	CATSGGTGEMETQYF
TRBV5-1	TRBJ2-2	CASSGGQGASGELFF
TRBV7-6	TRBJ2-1	CASSSNVLSNEQFF
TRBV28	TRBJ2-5	CASSSQGEFPETQYF
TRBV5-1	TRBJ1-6	CASSSTGGEVGSPLHF
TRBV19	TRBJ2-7	CASSIANRGIDEQYF
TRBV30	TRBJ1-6	CAWSPGGGSSPLHF
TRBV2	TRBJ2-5	CASKRGIEETQYF
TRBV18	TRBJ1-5	CASSPPGDQGDQPQHF
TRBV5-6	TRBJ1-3	CASSSRLLFSGNTIYF
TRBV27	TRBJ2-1	CASSLFGWVASYNEQFF
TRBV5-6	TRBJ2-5	CASSLAAGASIQETQYF
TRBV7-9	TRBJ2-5	CASSFLGGGRKETQYF
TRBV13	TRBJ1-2	CASSRGQGEVYGYTF
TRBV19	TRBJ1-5	CASSGTGEQPQHF
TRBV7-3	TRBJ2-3	CASSPAGGTDTQYF